This is a list of T cell receptor beta chains from one sample in a study of technical replicates of blood from several donors. This table comes from immunoSEQ multiplex PCR, and its TCRdb copy is limited to in-frame clones, with some not included. The sample consists of approximately 85,000 clones, under 95% of them appearing once. Sequencing was carried out using T cells isolated from PBMCs. These receptors all stem from a human donor in good health. Each CDR3 is given with its conserved first and last residue. D genes are given only for firm matches. Not every row has a clone size; where given, it reads once, few, many or a size class.

14	TRBV13	TRBJ2-7	-	-	CASSLAGIDYEQYF	TGTGCCAGCAGCTTAGCAGGGATCGACTACGAGCAGTACTTC
12	TRBV7-9	TRBJ2-1	-	-	CASRQANNEQFF	TGTGCCAGCAGACAAGCGAACAATGAGCAGTTCTTC
12	TRBV5-5	TRBJ2-2	TRBD2	once	CASSPGGGELFF	TGTGCCAGCAGCCCGGGGGGCGGGGAGCTGTTTTTT
12	TRBV2	TRBJ1-1	-	-	CAIPLMNTEAFF	TGTGCCATCCCACTTATGAACACTGAAGCTTTCTTT
12	TRBV5-1	TRBJ2-3	-	-	CASSPGEGAQYF	TGCGCCAGCAGCCCAGGGGAGGGTGCGCAGTATTTT
14	TRBV25-1	TRBJ1-5	-	-	CASSGRTVPGPQHF	TGTGCCAGCAGTGGTCGGACAGTACCTGGACCCCAGCATTTT
15	TRBV7-3	TRBJ2-3	TRBD2	-	CASSSGLAGPDTQYF	TGTGCCAGCAGCTCGGGACTAGCGGGACCAGATACGCAGTATTTT
19	TRBV28	TRBJ2-6	TRBD2	-	CASAPLGAAGNSGANVLTF	TGTGCCAGCGCCCCCCTAGGGGCAGCGGGGAACTCTGGGGCCAACGTCCTGACTTTC
13	TRBV25-1	TRBJ1-1	-	-	CASSWTANTEAFF	TGTGCCAGCTCCTGGACAGCTAACACTGAAGCTTTCTTT
15	TRBV14	TRBJ1-1	-	once	CASSQVGGARTEAFF	TGTGCCAGCAGCCAAGTCGGGGGGGCGCGTACTGAAGCTTTCTTT
15	TRBV10-2	TRBJ2-5	-	once	CASSENSMVQETQYF	TGCGCCAGCAGTGAGAATAGTATGGTCCAAGAGACCCAGTACTTC
13	TRBV29-1	TRBJ1-2	-	once	CSVEDGLPGCYTF	TGCAGCGTTGAAGATGGGCTCCCGGGGTGCTACACCTTC
16	TRBV7-9	TRBJ2-3	TRBD2	-	CASSFGGAGAGDTQYF	TGTGCCAGCAGCTTCGGTGGAGCGGGAGCGGGAGATACGCAGTATTTT
18	TRBV7-8	TRBJ2-5	TRBD1	-	CASSAQGPLQWIGETQYF	TGTGCCAGCAGCGCACAGGGGCCCCTCCAGTGGATCGGGGAGACCCAGTACTTC
12	TRBV5-4	TRBJ1-4	-	-	CASSLGQGELFF	TGTGCCAGCAGCTTGGGACAAGGTGAACTGTTTTTT
14	TRBV5-4	TRBJ2-2	-	-	CASREGGNTGELFF	TGTGCCAGCAGGGAGGGAGGGAACACCGGGGAGCTGTTTTTT
14	TRBV19	TRBJ1-1	-	-	CASSIGGKNTEAFF	TGTGCCAGTAGTATTGGGGGGAAGAACACTGAAGCTTTCTTT
12	TRBV12-5	TRBJ2-1	-	-	CASGLADNEQFF	TGTGCTAGTGGTTTGGCGGACAATGAGCAGTTCTTC
14	TRBV5-5	TRBJ1-2	-	-	CASSLGAGRNGYTF	TGTGCCAGCAGCTTGGGTGCAGGGAGGAATGGCTACACCTTC
20	TRBV5-1	TRBJ2-2	-	-	CASRDRDTKTRPRDTGELFF	TGCGCCAGCAGAGACCGGGACACAAAAACCCGTCCCCGAGACACCGGGGAGCTGTTTTTT
16	TRBV5-1	TRBJ1-6	-	-	CASSLEVGGRDSPLHF	TGCGCCAGCAGCTTGGAGGTCGGGGGTCGTGATTCACCCCTCCACTTT
14	TRBV5-1	TRBJ1-1	TRBD1	-	CASSRGQGFTEAFF	TGCGCCAGCAGCAGGGGACAGGGGTTCACTGAAGCTTTCTTT
13	TRBV10-2	TRBJ2-7	TRBD2	few	CASSVAGGPEQYF	TGCGCCAGCAGTGTTGCGGGAGGTCCCGAGCAGTACTTC
18	TRBV5-8	TRBJ1-1	-	-	CASSLLPRSDAGNTEAFF	TGTGCCAGCAGTCTACTTCCACGTTCCGATGCCGGGAACACTGAAGCTTTCTTT
14	TRBV5-5	TRBJ2-2	-	-	CASRRTGNTGELFF	TGTGCCAGCCGCCGGACTGGGAACACCGGGGAGCTGTTTTTT
15	TRBV30	TRBJ1-5	-	-	CAWSVGVGSNQPQHF	TGTGCCTGGAGTGTAGGGGTGGGGAGCAATCAGCCCCAGCATTTT
13	TRBV29-1	TRBJ1-6	TRBD1	-	CSGRTGSNSPLHF	TGCAGCGGCCGGACAGGGAGCAATTCACCCCTCCACTTT
18	TRBV7-8	TRBJ2-1	TRBD2	-	CASSLGLLAGGIYNEQFF	TGTGCCAGCAGCTTAGGTCTCCTCGCGGGAGGAATCTACAATGAGCAGTTCTTC
14	TRBV5-4	TRBJ2-1	-	-	CASTVLGGYNEQFF	TGTGCCAGCACCGTGCTCGGAGGGTACAATGAGCAGTTCTTC